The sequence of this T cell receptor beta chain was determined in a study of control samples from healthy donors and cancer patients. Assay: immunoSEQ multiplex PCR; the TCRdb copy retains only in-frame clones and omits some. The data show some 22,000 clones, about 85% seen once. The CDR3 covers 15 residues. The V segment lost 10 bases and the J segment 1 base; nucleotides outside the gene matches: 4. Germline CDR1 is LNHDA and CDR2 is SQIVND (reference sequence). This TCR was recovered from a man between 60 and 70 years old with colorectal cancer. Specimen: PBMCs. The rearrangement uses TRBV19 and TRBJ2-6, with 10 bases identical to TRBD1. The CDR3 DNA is TGTGCCACCCGACAGGGGGCTTCTGGGGCCAACGTCCTGACTTTC. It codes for CATRQGASGANVLTF.